These 10 T cell receptor beta chains were all obtained from the same sample, sequenced in a study of early T cells in non-severe SARS-CoV-2 infection. Each CDR3 protein is one row after TCRdb ran MiXCR on the 5' RACE reads. The table has approximately 44,000 distinct CDR3 sequences, 12% seen once. Source material: whole blood. The receptor source for this set is an adult who was a healthcare worker with PCR-confirmed SARS-CoV-2 infection or an uninfected control (not recorded which).

Ten or more counts support this clonotype. This chain uses TRBV7-6 with TRBJ1-2; D unclear. The ends were cut back, 6 bases at V and 5 bases at J, with 19 bases in the middle. This CDR3 has 15 residues. In germline, CDR1 is SGHVS, CDR2 FNYEAQ. CDR3 region: CASSPPEGRIYGYTF. CDR3 nucleotide sequence: TGTGCCAGCAGTCCCCCCGAAGGACGGATTTATGGCTACACCTTC.

The J gene is TRBJ2-5, the V gene TRBV7-2; the D gene is possibly TRBD2 (5 bases). V was trimmed by 7 bases and J by 5 bases, leaving 23 bases between them. The CDR3 extends over 16 amino acids. Germline V lookup: CDR1 SGHTA, CDR2 FQGNSA. DNA for the CDR3: TGTGCCAGCACCTCGTCCCGGGAACCCTCGGGGGAGACCCAGTACTTC. It specifies CASTSSREPSGETQYF.

This clonotype was counted a few times. The chain links TRBV3-2 to TRBJ2-1; TRBD2 was called by the table and not checked on the DNA. TRBV3-2 is noted as a pseudogene. The length of the CDR3 is 16 residues. CDR3 region: CASSQAEREVNNEQFF. The CDR3 DNA is TGTGCCAGCAGCCAAGCGGAGCGGGAGGTCAACAATGAGCAGTTCTTC.

A few counts support this clonotype. This chain's CDR3 is CASSLGLAGERYEQYF. The CDR3 region has the DNA TGCGCCAGCAGCTTGGGGCTAGCGGGAGAACGTTACGAGCAGTACTTC. The chain uses TRBV5-1 and TRBJ2-7; 10 bases fit TRBD2. V was pared by 0 bases and J by 4 bases, with 7 bases of the junction left unmatched. This CDR3 has 16 residues. Germline-derived CDR1 and CDR2 are SGHRS and YFSETQ.

J is TRBJ2-3 and V is TRBV7-2, with D uncertain. In germline, CDR1 is SGHTA, CDR2 FQGNSA. V was pared by 5 bases and J by 0 bases, with 6 bases between. The CDR3 runs to 13 residues. CDR3 in amino acids: CASSTSSTDTQYF. CDR3 DNA sequence: TGTGCCAGCAGCACCTCTAGCACAGATACGCAGTATTTT. Variable domain in full (rest from reference TRBV7-2 and TRBJ2-3): GAGVSQSPSNKVTEKGKDVELRCDPISGHTALYWYRQSLGQGLEFLIYFQGNSAPDKSGLPSDRFSAERTGGSVSTLTIQRTQQEDSAVYLCASSTSSTDTQYFGPGTRLTVL.

The V call is TRBV7-6, the J call TRBJ2-7, with 8 bases fitting TRBD1. V lost 1 base to trimming and J lost 2 bases; unmatched junction nucleotides: 4. This CDR3 is built from 15 residues. From germline, CDR1 is SGHVS and CDR2 FNYEAQ. CDR3 amino acids: CASSLGTGPTYEQYF. In DNA form, the CDR3 reads TGTGCCAGCAGCTTAGGGACAGGGCCAACCTACGAGCAGTACTTC. Using reference TRBV7-6 and TRBJ2-7 for the parts outside the CDR3, the full variable domain is GAGVSQSPRYKVTKRGQDVALRCDPISGHVSLYWYRQALGQGPEFLTYFNYEAQQDKSGLPNDRFSAERPEGSISTLTIQRTEQRDSAMYRCASSLGTGPTYEQYFGPGTRLTVT.

This clonotype was seen a few times. The chain is built from TRBV6-2 or TRBV6-3 and TRBJ1-5; D uncertain. Trimming removed 6 bases from V and 9 bases from J, with 9 bases in between. Germline CDR1 reads MNHEY; CDR2 reads SVGEGT. The CDR3 runs 11 residues. CDR3 sequence: CASSFVGPQHF. DNA of the CDR3: TGTGCCAGCAGCTTCGTTGGGCCCCAGCATTTT.

This clonotype was recorded many times. The chain links TRBV4-1 to TRBJ1-4; D uncertain. V shed 0 bases and J shed 5 bases, with 16 bases lying between them. The CDR3 spans 17 residues. CDR1 and CDR2 from the germline V gene are MGHRA and YSYEKL. The chain's CDR3 is CASSQEGTGKANEKLFF. In DNA form, the CDR3 reads TGCGCCAGCAGCCAAGAGGGAACCGGGAAGGCGAATGAAAAACTGTTTTTT.

This clonotype was found many times. The junction shows a germline mismatch at one end, possibly a read error. The chain couples TRBV7-9 to TRBJ2-3; D remains unclear. Looked up from germline, CDR1 is SEHNR and CDR2 is FQNEAQ (reference sequence). This CDR3 has 12 amino acids. The CDR3 nucleotides are TGCGCCAGCAGCCTGGGCACAGATACGCAGTATTTT. As protein: CASSLGTDTQYF. The variable domain in full, completed from reference TRBV7-9 and TRBJ2-3, reads DTGVSQNPRHKITKRGQNVTFRCDPISEHNRLYWYRQTLGQGPEFLTYFQNEAQLEKSRLLSDRFSAERPKGSFSTLEIQRTEQGDSAMYLCASSLGTDTQYFGPGTRLTVL.

In this sample, this clonotype turned up many times. V usage is TRBV7-8 and J usage is TRBJ2-1, with TRBD2 matching 7 bases. With V trimmed by 4 bases and J by 5 bases, 5 bases remained unmatched. Germline values: CDR1 SGHVS, CDR2 FQNEAQ. There are 14 residues in the CDR3. CDR3 nucleotides: TGTGCCAGCAGCTGGACTAGAGGGGACAATGAGCAGTTCTTC. Translation gives CASSWTRGDNEQFF.